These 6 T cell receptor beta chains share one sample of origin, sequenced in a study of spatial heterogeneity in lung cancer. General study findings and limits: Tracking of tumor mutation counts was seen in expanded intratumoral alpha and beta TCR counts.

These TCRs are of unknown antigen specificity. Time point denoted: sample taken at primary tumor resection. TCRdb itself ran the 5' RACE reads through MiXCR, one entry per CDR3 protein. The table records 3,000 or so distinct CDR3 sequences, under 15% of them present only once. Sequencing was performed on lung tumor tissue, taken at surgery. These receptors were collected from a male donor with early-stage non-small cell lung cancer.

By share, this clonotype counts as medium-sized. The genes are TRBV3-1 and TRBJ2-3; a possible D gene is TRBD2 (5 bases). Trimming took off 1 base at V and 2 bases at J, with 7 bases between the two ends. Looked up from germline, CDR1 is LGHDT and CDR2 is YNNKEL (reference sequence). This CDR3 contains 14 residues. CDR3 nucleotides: TGTGCCAGCAGCCAAGCGCTAGCCACAGATACGCAGTATTTT. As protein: CASSQALATDTQYF.

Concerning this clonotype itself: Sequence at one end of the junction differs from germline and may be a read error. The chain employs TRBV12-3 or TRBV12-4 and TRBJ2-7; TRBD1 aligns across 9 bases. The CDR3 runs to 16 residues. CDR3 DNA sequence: TGTGCCGGCAGTCCAGATTCGGGGACAGGGAGTTACGAGCAGTACTTC. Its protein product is CAGSPDSGTGSYEQYF.

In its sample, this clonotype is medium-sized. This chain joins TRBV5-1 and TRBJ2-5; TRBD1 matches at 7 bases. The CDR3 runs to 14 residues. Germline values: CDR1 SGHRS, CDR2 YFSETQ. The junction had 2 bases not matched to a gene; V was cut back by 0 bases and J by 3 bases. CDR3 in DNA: TGCGCCAGCAGCTTGGCAGACAGGGAAGAGACCCAGTACTTC. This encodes CASSLADREETQYF.

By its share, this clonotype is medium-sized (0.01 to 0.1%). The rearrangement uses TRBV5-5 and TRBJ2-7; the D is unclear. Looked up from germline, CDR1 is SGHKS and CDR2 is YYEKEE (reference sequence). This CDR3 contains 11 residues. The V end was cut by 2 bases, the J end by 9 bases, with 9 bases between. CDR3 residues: CASSLPRRQYF. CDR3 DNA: TGTGCCAGCAGCTTACCGAGACGGCAGTACTTC. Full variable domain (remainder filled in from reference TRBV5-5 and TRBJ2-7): DAGVTQSPTHLIKTRGQQVTLRCSPISGHKSVSWYQQVLGQGPQFIFQYYEKEERGRGNFPDRFSARQFPNYSSELNVNALLLGDSALYLCASSLPRRQYFGPGTRLTVT.

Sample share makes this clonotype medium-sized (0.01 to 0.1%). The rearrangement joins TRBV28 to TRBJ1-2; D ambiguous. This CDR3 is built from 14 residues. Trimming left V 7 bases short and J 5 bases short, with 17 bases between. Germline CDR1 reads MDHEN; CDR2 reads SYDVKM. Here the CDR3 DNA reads TGTGCCAGCACGGTTCCCGGGTTTTTTTATGGCTACACCTTC. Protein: CASTVPGFFYGYTF.

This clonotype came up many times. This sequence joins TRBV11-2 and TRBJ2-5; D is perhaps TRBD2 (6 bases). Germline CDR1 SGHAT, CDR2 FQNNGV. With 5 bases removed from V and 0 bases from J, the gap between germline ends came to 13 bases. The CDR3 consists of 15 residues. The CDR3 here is CASSVVAANQETQYF. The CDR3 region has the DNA TGTGCCAGCAGCGTGGTAGCGGCGAACCAAGAGACCCAGTACTTC.